One and the same sample provided the 26 T cell receptor beta chains below, sequenced in a study of T cells in Graves' hyperthyroidism and ophthalmopathy. RNA transcripts were the template for amplifying TCR beta CDR3 regions. During a first-round RT-PCR of the TCR CDR3, the HTBI primer set was used. TCRdb fed the multiplex PCR reads into MiXCR, producing one record per CDR3 protein. The profile shows around 610,000 distinct CDR3 sequences, roughly 14% of them singletons. Sequencing was carried out using blood. The receptor source for this set is a middle-aged woman with Graves' ophthalmopathy.

By share, this clonotype counts as large. The rearrangement joins TRBV12-3 or TRBV12-4 to TRBJ1-5; 8 bases agree with TRBD1. The CDR3 is 16 residues long. Trimming cost V 6 bases and J 4 bases; bases outside gene matches: 11. This chain's CDR3 is CASSLSWDRRNQPQHF. The CDR3 DNA reads TGTGCCAGCAGCCTAAGCTGGGACAGGCGTAATCAGCCCCAGCATTTT.

This clonotype was recorded at least ten times. The chain employs TRBV5-1 and TRBJ1-2; perhaps TRBD1 as D (5 bases). This CDR3 spans 13 amino acids. V lost 1 base, J lost 4 bases, and 8 bases lay in between. Germline V lookup: CDR1 SGHRS, CDR2 YFSETQ. CDR3 DNA sequence: TGCGCCAGCAGCTTGACAGGAGTCTATGGCTACACCTTC. Translating it yields CASSLTGVYGYTF.

In its sample, this clonotype was seen many times. The V and J genes are TRBV2 and TRBJ2-7; D is ambiguous. This CDR3 is 15 amino acids long. Between the trimmed V and J ends, which lost 7 bases and 2 bases, there was a span of 18 bases. Germline CDR1 is SNHLY and CDR2 is FYNNEI. DNA of the CDR3: TGTGCCAGCAATGATCCGGCGCACAGTACCTACGAGCAGTACTTC. The encoded protein is CASNDPAHSTYEQYF.

The rearrangement uses TRBV15 and TRBJ1-1, with D perhaps TRBD1 (5 bases). Germline assignment: CDR1 LNHNV and CDR2 YYDKDF (reference sequence). V lost 0 bases to trimming and J lost 5 bases, with 10 bases between them. The length of the CDR3 is 14 residues. In nucleotides, the CDR3 is TGTGCCACCAGCAGAGATTGGGGGGGTACTGAAGCTTTCTTT. This codes for CATSRDWGGTEAFF.

This clonotype has more than one count but fewer than ten. This chain links TRBV7-2 with TRBJ2-7; D might be TRBD1 (6 bases). The germline gives CDR1 SGHTA, CDR2 FQGNSA. V was clipped by 3 bases and J by 6 bases, with 9 bases between them. This CDR3 contains 12 residues. Written as DNA, the CDR3 is TGTGCCAGCAGCTTCCAGGGGTCCGAGCAGTACTTC. It codes for CASSFQGSEQYF.

This clonotype was detected many times. The chain recombines TRBV6-2 or TRBV6-3 with TRBJ2-7, with a possible D match to TRBD2 (7 bases). The CDR3 sequence is 16 residues long. The germline V gene encodes CDR1 MNHEY and CDR2 SVGEGT. Trimming left V 0 bases short and J 0 bases short, with 12 bases between. CDR3: CASSYSGGPLSYEQYF. In DNA, the CDR3 is TGTGCCAGCAGTTACTCCGGGGGGCCTCTCTCCTACGAGCAGTACTTC.

This clonotype was counted at least ten times. CDR3 sequence (DNA): TGTGCTAGTGCCCGCGAGGTCGGGTCGACCCAGCATTTT. It codes for CASAREVGSTQHF. V usage is TRBV12-5 and J usage is TRBJ1-5; no clear D gene. The V gene lost 7 bases and the J gene lost 11 bases, with 18 bases spanning the gap. CDR1 and CDR2 from the germline V gene are LGHNT and FRNRAP. The CDR3 spans 13 residues. The whole variable domain, filled in from reference TRBV12-5 and TRBJ1-5, reads DARVTQTPRHKVTEMGQEVTMRCQPILGHNTVFWYRQTMMQGLELLAYFRNRAPLDDSGMPKDRFSAEMPDATLATLKIQPSEPRDSAVYFCASAREVGSTQHFGDGTRLSIL.

This clonotype showed up many times. This rearrangement joins TRBV27 to TRBJ2-7; 11 nucleotides agree with TRBD2. CDR1 is MNHEY, CDR2 SMNVEV, per germline (reference sequence). V lost 5 bases, J lost 3 bases, and 15 bases stayed unmatched. This CDR3 region has 18 residues. CDR3 sequence: CASSTKTGTSGLDYEQYF. DNA for the CDR3: TGTGCCAGCAGTACAAAGACCGGGACTAGCGGTTTAGACTACGAGCAGTACTTC.

V gene TRBV19 combines with J gene TRBJ2-2; perhaps TRBD2 as D (6 bases). This CDR3 comprises 13 residues. V lost 6 bases and J lost 7, with 12 bases in between. CDR1 is LNHDA and CDR2 is SQIVND in the germline V gene (reference sequence). As DNA, the CDR3 is TGTGCCAGTAGCGAGGACTACATCGGGGAGCTGTTTTTT. This translates into CASSEDYIGELFF.

As concerns this clonotype: This may come from a read error, since a much larger clone is one base off. J is TRBJ1-1 and V is TRBV10-3; unclear D gene. CDR3 size: 13 residues. Germline V gene data show CDR1 as ENHRY and CDR2 as SYGVKD. The CDR3 sequence is CAISEGQNTQAFF. For the CDR3, the DNA is TGTGCCATCAGTGAAGGTCAGAACACTCAAGCTTTCTTT.

V is TRBV29-1 and J is TRBJ2-7; 13 nucleotides line up with TRBD2. Germline V gene data show CDR1 as SQVTM and CDR2 as ANQGSEA. With V trimmed by 5 bases and J by 2 bases, 6 bases remained unmatched. This CDR3 region has 15 residues. This CDR3 is CSVRGTSGDTYEQYF. DNA of the CDR3: TGCAGCGTTCGAGGGACTAGCGGGGACACCTACGAGCAGTACTTC.

In its sample, this clonotype was seen many times. The chain combines TRBV30 with TRBJ1-1; TRBD1 might be the D (5 bases). CDR3 length: 13 amino acids. Trimming cost V 2 bases and J 3 bases, with 10 bases left between them. The germline gives CDR1 GTSNPN, CDR2 SVGIG (reference sequence). CDR3 protein: CAWSTGMDTEAFF. The CDR3 coding sequence is TGTGCCTGGAGTACAGGTATGGACACTGAAGCTTTCTTT.

This clonotype showed up just once. The rearrangement joins TRBV28 to TRBJ2-7; weak D call: TRBD1 (6 bases). The germline V gene has CDR1 MDHEN and CDR2 SYDVKM. CDR3 length equals 17 residues. V lost 2 bases to trimming and J lost 2 bases, with 19 bases between them. The CDR3 loop reads CASSLGFNRDRTYEQYF. The CDR3 DNA is TGTGCCAGCAGTTTAGGCTTCAACAGGGACCGAACCTACGAGCAGTACTTC.

This clonotype was observed at least ten times. This rearrangement joins TRBV7-9 to TRBJ1-1; D uncertain. The CDR3 runs to 15 residues. The germline V gene encodes CDR1 SEHNR and CDR2 FQNEAQ (reference sequence). With 1 base removed from V and 4 bases from J, the gap between germline ends came to 13 bases. The CDR3 DNA is TGTGCCAGCAGCTTAGTGCTCCCAGGAGGCACTGAAGCTTTCTTT. Translated: CASSLVLPGGTEAFF.

The chain combines TRBV5-1 with TRBJ1-1; the D gene is possibly TRBD1 (5 bases). The germline CDR1 and CDR2 sequences are SGHRS and YFSETQ. There are 14 residues in the CDR3. V lost 5 bases and J lost 5, with 16 bases in between. As DNA, the CDR3 is TGCGCCAGCAGGGACGGGACGAAGGGGACTGAAGCTTTCTTT. It specifies CASRDGTKGTEAFF.

In its sample, this clonotype was seen many times. The V call is TRBV7-2, the J call TRBJ1-2, with 9 nucleotides matching TRBD1. The CDR3 is made up of 15 amino acids. CDR1 is SGHTA, CDR2 FQGNSA, per germline. Losses at the gene ends were 3 bases for V and 7 bases for J; bases not matched to a gene: 9. The CDR3 loop is CASSFFRTGEGGYTF. As DNA, the CDR3 is TGTGCCAGCAGCTTCTTCAGGACAGGGGAAGGTGGCTACACCTTC.

The rearrangement joins TRBV6-2 or TRBV6-3 to TRBJ2-7, with D hard to call. The length of the CDR3 is 16 residues. Trimming removed 0 bases from V and 4 bases from J, with 16 bases in between. Looked up from germline, CDR1 is MNHEY and CDR2 is SVGEGT. The CDR3 sequence: CASSYSSLSPEYEQYF. CDR3 DNA: TGTGCCAGCAGTTACTCGAGTCTGAGCCCCGAGTACGAGCAGTACTTC.

The J gene is TRBJ2-3, the V gene TRBV6-5, with D possibly matching TRBD1 (7 bases). Germline V CDR1 and CDR2: MNHEY, SVGAGI. This CDR3 spans 15 amino acids. Trimming removed 4 bases at V and 2 bases at J, with 13 bases between. As DNA, the CDR3 is TGTGCCAGCAGTTTAAACAGGGGACTCACAGATACGCAGTATTTT. Translated: CASSLNRGLTDTQYF.

This clonotype was recorded at least ten times. The chain combines TRBV7-9 with TRBJ2-7, with D hard to call. This CDR3 has 14 residues. Trimming removed 2 bases at V and 0 bases at J, with 8 bases between. Germline CDR1 reads SEHNR; CDR2 reads FQNEAQ (reference sequence). The CDR3 region is CASSLSPRSYEQYF. The CDR3 DNA is TGTGCCAGCAGCTTATCACCCCGCTCCTACGAGCAGTACTTC.

In this sample, this clonotype turned up many times. V usage is TRBV7-2 and J usage is TRBJ1-1, with D unresolved. Germline V gives CDR1 SGHTA, CDR2 FQGNSA. CDR3 length: 13 amino acids. With 2 bases removed from V and 4 bases from J, the gap between germline ends came to 8 bases. The CDR3 DNA sequence: TGTGCCAGCAGCTTACAGTGGGGCACTGAAGCTTTCTTT. The encoded protein is CASSLQWGTEAFF.

For the CDR3, the DNA is TGTGCCAGCAGCCAAGATAGGGGACGGCTAGCGGGACTGATGGGAGTTCGGTACAATGAGCAGTTCTTC. Translation: CASSQDRGRLAGLMGVRYNEQFF. This chain uses TRBV4-2 with TRBJ2-1, with 9 bases lining up with TRBD2. The V gene end was trimmed by 0 bases and the J gene end by 4 bases; junction bases not matched to a gene: 25. Germline loops: CDR1 LGHNA, CDR2 YNFKEQ. The CDR3 is 23 residues long.

This clonotype was seen repeatedly, ten times or more. The chain combines TRBV30 with TRBJ2-7, with a possible D match to TRBD2 (5 bases). The germline CDR1 and CDR2 sequences are GTSNPN and SVGIG (reference sequence). The CDR3 loop spans 13 amino acids. V lost 1 base to trimming and J lost 4 bases, with 11 bases between them. The CDR3 protein is CAWSGWELYEQYF. In nucleotides, the CDR3 is TGTGCCTGGAGTGGGTGGGAGTTGTACGAGCAGTACTTC.

In its sample, this clonotype was seen many times. This chain joins TRBV6-2 or TRBV6-3 and TRBJ2-7, with D hard to call. This CDR3 region has 16 residues. Germline V gives CDR1 MNHEY, CDR2 SVGEGT. The V and J ends lost 2 bases and 0 bases respectively, with 14 bases between them. The CDR3 DNA reads TGTGCCAGCAGTTACGTTTCTGGCGGAAGCTCCTACGAGCAGTACTTC. Amino acids: CASSYVSGGSSYEQYF.

This clonotype showed up many times. The gene calls are TRBV20-1 and TRBJ2-5, with 8 bases identical to TRBD1. CDR3 length: 13 amino acids. The V and J ends lost 5 bases and 4 bases, in that order; junction bases with no gene match: 6. Germline CDR1 and CDR2: DFQATT and SNEGSKA (reference sequence). CDR3 residues: CSAERTGRETQYF. The CDR3 DNA follows: TGCAGTGCTGAACGGACAGGGCGAGAGACCCAGTACTTC.

This clonotype was picked up many times. The chain combines TRBV6-7 with TRBJ2-2, with 9 bases aligning to TRBD2. TRBV6-7 is treated as an ORF (open reading frame) with a function not yet certain. This CDR3 is built from 13 residues. The trim removed 11 bases at V and 2 bases at J, leaving 3 bases unmatched. The CDR3 protein is CAGTSRNTGELFF. In DNA, the CDR3 is TGTGCCGGGACTAGCAGAAACACCGGGGAGCTGTTTTTT.

This clonotype was recorded many times. The chain recombines TRBV20-1 with TRBJ1-1, with D unclear. The CDR3 extends over 11 amino acids. Germline V gene sequence: CDR1 DFQATT, CDR2 SNEGSKA (reference sequence). The V gene lost 6 bases and the J gene lost 5 bases, with 10 bases spanning the gap. The CDR3 coding sequence is TGCAGTGCCAAGAGAAGGACTGAAGCTTTCTTT. Its protein product is CSAKRRTEAFF.